The sequence of this T cell receptor beta chain was determined in a study of cytomegalovirus exposure and HLA in healthy donors. Study in general: Unique TCR beta sequences numbering some 120 million came from about 180 million T cells in an earlier analysis.

Germline CDR1 reads MNHNY; CDR2 reads SVGAGI (reference sequence). The ends were cut back, 0 bases at V and 5 bases at J, with 7 bases in the middle. The length of the CDR3 is 13 residues. Concerning this clone: Its antigen is not known.

The PCR was carried out with 60 Vbeta primers and 13 Jbeta primers. Only in-frame clones appear in the TCRdb table, and some are missing; sequencing was by immunoSEQ multiplex PCR. The table records some 180,000 clones, around 75% of them present only once. Study-level findings and limits: Earlier analysis looked at TCR beta V segments, and most were productive about 90% or about 30% of the time. Only CMV serostatus was available as immune exposure information. Generally TCR sequences proved uncommon, though certain public TCRs appeared in numerous donors.

The rearrangement uses TRBV6-6 and TRBJ1-2; D remains unclear. This sequence originates from a male donor in good health and CMV-seronegative. The sample consisted of PBMCs. In DNA form, the CDR3 reads TGTGCCAGCAGTTACTCGGAGACTTATGGCTACACCTTC. This translates into CASSYSETYGYTF.